Detailed here is one T cell receptor beta chain. The entry originates in a study of blood T cell repertoires in COVID-19. Study-wide context: From T cells, B-cell-depleted T cells, or PBMCs came the material, which was cDNA or gDNA.

Per the original data handling: Estimation of nucleated cell counts relied on the amplification of reference gene primers. Assay used: immunoSEQ multiplex PCR; TCRdb lists only in-frame clones, some missing. Clonal size and the V and J genes are those of that table, whereas D and trimming came from the DNA. The table includes a few hundred thousand clones, around 83% detected once. This CDR3 has 13 residues. Deletions cut 1 base from V and 7 bases from J, with 5 bases between. Per germline, CDR1 LNHDA and CDR2 SQIVND (reference sequence). The sample comprised peripheral blood. The chain couples TRBV19 to TRBJ1-6; D perhaps matches TRBD1 (5 bases). The receptor's source is a man younger than 35 with active or convalescent COVID-19. The CDR3 protein is CASSIGQNSPLHF. In DNA form, the CDR3 reads TGTGCCAGTAGTATAGGACAGAATTCACCCCTCCACTTT.